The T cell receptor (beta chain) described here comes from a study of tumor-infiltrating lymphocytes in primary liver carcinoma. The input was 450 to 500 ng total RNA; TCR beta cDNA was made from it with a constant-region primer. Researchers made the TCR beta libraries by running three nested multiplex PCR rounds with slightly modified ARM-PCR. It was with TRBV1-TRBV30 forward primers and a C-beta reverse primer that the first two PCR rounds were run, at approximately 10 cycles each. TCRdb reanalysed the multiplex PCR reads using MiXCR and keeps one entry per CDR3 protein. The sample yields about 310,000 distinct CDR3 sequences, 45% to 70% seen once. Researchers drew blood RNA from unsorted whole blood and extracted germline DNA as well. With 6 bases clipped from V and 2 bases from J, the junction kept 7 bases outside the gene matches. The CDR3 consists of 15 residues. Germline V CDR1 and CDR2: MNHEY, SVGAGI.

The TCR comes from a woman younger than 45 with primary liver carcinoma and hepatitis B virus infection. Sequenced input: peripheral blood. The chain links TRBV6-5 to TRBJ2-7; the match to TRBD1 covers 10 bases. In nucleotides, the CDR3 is TGTGCCAGCAGGGACTGGGGACAGGGGCCCTACGAGCAGTACTTC. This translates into CASRDWGQGPYEQYF.